This record covers a single T cell receptor beta chain. The CDR3 runs 17 residues. V was cut by 6 bases and J by 7 bases, with 25 bases left in between. Looked up from germline, CDR1 is MDHEN and CDR2 is SYDVKM. Clones were sequenced by immunoSEQ multiplex PCR, and TCRdb holds only the in-frame ones, with some missing. The table has 150,000 to 200,000 clones, 86% seen once. This sample was taken from a study of cytomegalovirus exposure and HLA in healthy donors. The V and J genes are TRBV28 and TRBJ1-5; D may be TRBD1 (6 bases). The specimen was PBMCs. The origin of this receptor is a woman in her late teens or twenties in good health and CMV-seronegative. The CDR3 nucleotides are TGTGCCAGCAGGGGAACGAACAGGGCTGGGGTGGGCCAGCCCCAGCATTTT. The encoded protein is CASRGTNRAGVGQPQHF.